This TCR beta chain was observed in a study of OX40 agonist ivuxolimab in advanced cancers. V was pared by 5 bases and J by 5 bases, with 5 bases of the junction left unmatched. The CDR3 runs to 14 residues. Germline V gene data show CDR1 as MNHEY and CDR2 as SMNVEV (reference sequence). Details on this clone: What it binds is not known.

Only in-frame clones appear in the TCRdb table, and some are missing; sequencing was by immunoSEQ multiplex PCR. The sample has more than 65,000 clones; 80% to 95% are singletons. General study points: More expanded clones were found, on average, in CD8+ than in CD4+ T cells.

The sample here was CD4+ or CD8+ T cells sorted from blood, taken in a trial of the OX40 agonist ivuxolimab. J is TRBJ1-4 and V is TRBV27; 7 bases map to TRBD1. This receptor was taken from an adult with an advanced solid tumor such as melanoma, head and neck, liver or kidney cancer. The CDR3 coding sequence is TGTGCCAGCAGTAGACAGGGAAAAAATGAAAAACTGTTTTTT. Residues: CASSRQGKNEKLFF.